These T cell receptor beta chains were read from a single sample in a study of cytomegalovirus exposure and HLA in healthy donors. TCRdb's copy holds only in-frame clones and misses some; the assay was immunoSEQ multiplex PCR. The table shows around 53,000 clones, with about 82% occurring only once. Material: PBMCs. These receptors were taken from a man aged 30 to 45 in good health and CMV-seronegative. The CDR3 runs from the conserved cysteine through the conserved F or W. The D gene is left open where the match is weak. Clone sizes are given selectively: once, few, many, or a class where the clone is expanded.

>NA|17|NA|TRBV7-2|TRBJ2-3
CASSLTPGTPQGRTQYF
TGTGCCAGCAGCTTAACCCCAGGGACACCCCAGGGCAGAACGCAGTATTTT
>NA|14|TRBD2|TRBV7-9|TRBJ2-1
CASSLYSGGAGKFF
TGTGCCAGCAGCCTTTATAGCGGGGGGGCTGGGAAGTTCTTC
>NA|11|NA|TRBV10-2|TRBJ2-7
CASSSAYEQYF
TGCGCCAGCAGTTCCGCCTACGAGCAGTACTTC
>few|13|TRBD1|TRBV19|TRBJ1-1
CASSVDRGTEAFF
TGTGCCAGTAGTGTTGACAGGGGAACTGAAGCTTTCTTT
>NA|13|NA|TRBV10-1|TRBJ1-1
CASSEPDSTRAFF
TGCGCCAGCAGTGAGCCAGACAGCACCCGGGCTTTCTTT
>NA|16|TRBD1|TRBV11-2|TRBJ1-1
CASSLGGTGTNTEAFF
TGTGCCAGCAGCTTAGGTGGGACAGGGACGAACACTGAAGCTTTCTTT
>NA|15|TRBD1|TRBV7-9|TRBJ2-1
CASSLARTGGYEQFF
TGTGCCAGCAGCTTAGCACGGACAGGGGGGTATGAGCAGTTCTTC
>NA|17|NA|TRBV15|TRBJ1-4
CATSRERGEGEGEKLFF
TGTGCCACCAGCAGAGAGCGGGGGGAGGGGGAGGGTGAAAAACTGTTTTTT
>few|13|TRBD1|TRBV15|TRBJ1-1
CATSRGNTGGAFF
TGTGCCACCAGCAGAGGAAACACAGGGGGAGCTTTCTTT
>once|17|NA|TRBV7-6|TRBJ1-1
CASSLAIADGTNTEAFF
TGTGCCAGCAGCTTAGCGATAGCGGACGGAACAAACACTGAAGCTTTCTTT
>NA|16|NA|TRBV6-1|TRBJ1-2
CASSEALGAFGDGYTF
TGTGCCAGCAGTGAAGCGCTAGGGGCTTTTGGGGATGGCTACACCTTC
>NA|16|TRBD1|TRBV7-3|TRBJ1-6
CASSLTGGQYNSPLHF
TGTGCCAGCAGCTTAACTGGGGGACAGTATAATTCACCCCTCCACTTT
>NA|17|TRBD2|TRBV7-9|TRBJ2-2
CASSLASGGANTGELFF
TGTGCCAGCAGCTTAGCCTCCGGGGGGGCAAACACCGGGGAGCTGTTTTTT
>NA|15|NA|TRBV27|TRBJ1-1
CASSTGTRANTEAFF
TGTGCCAGCAGTACAGGGACAAGGGCGAACACTGAAGCTTTCTTT